This T cell receptor beta chain was sequenced during a study of cytomegalovirus exposure and HLA in healthy donors. Notes on this clone: Its ends do not fully match the called genes, so a read error is possible.

Looked up from germline, CDR1 is SEHNR and CDR2 is FQNEAQ (reference sequence). The CDR3 is 16 amino acids. PCR involved 60 Vbeta and 13 Jbeta primers. The protocol was immunoSEQ multiplex PCR, while the TCRdb copy is restricted to in-frame clones and leaves out a portion. The sample consists of 160,000 or so clones, 80% of them appearing once. The sequence was obtained from a male donor in good health and CMV-seropositive. This chain uses TRBV7-9 with TRBJ2-5, with TRBD2 identical over 7 bases. The sequencing input was PBMCs. DNA for the CDR3: TGTTCCAGCAGCCCACTGCGGCTAGCGGCGCAAGAGACCCAGTACTTC. Encoded protein: CSSSPLRLAAQETQYF.